What follows are 28 T cell receptor beta chains derived from one specimen sequenced in a study of control samples from healthy donors and cancer patients. The assay was immunoSEQ multiplex PCR, and TCRdb's table has in-frame clones only and misses some. This table holds about 110,000 clones, just over 90% found once. The sample comprised blood. Every receptor here comes from a human donor in good health. The donor label of this sample is uncertain.

The rearrangement joins TRBV6-4 to TRBJ2-2, with TRBD2 identical over 9 bases. Germline CDR1 is MRHNA and CDR2 is SNTAGT. The CDR3 has 18 residues. J lost 0 bases, V lost 6 bases, and 11 bases had no gene match. For the CDR3, the DNA is TGTGCCAGCAGCCCCTTAGGGGTAGCGGGGGCGAACACCGGGGAGCTGTTTTTT. This translates into CASSPLGVAGANTGELFF.

The chain recombines TRBV19 with TRBJ2-5, with D hard to call. CDR3 length: 14 residues. CDR1 is LNHDA and CDR2 is SQIVND in the germline V gene (reference sequence). Trimming removed 5 bases at V and 2 bases at J, with 12 bases between. This CDR3 is CASSGTWGQETQYF. In nucleotides, the CDR3 is TGTGCCAGTAGTGGTACCTGGGGACAAGAGACCCAGTACTTC.

The genes are TRBV10-3 and TRBJ1-1, with 8 bases fitting TRBD1. The CDR3 is 14 amino acids. Trimming took 10 bases from V and 11 from J; bases not matched to a gene: 18. CDR1 ENHRY and CDR2 SYGVKD come from the germline V gene. CDR3 protein: CATQLQGAGNLAFF. As DNA, the CDR3 is TGTGCCACTCAACTCCAGGGGGCCGGTAATTTGGCTTTCTTT.

This clone was found a few times. The chain links TRBV10-3 to TRBJ1-2; D remains unclear. CDR1 is ENHRY, CDR2 SYGVKD, per germline. The CDR3 covers 16 residues. V dropped 0 bases and J dropped 7 bases, with 18 bases sitting between them. The CDR3: CAISESAGVGKSGYTF. The CDR3 nucleotides read TGTGCCATCAGTGAGTCGGCCGGGGTAGGGAAGTCTGGCTACACCTTC.

The chain links TRBV25-1 to TRBJ2-7; D is perhaps TRBD1 or TRBD2 (5 bases each). Germline lookup yields CDR1 MGHDK and CDR2 SYGVNS. The CDR3 totals 12 residues. With 3 bases removed from V and 7 bases from J, the gap between germline ends came to 10 bases. In nucleotides, the CDR3 is TGTGCCAGCAGTGAGAAGGGACGTGAGCAGTACTTC. This translates into CASSEKGREQYF.

This chain connects TRBV19 to TRBJ1-3; unclear D gene. Germline V gene lookup returns CDR1 LNHDA and CDR2 SQIVND (reference sequence). The length of the CDR3 is 13 residues. V lost 6 bases and J 0 bases, leaving 6 bases between the germline ends. The CDR3 DNA reads TGTGCCAGTAGATTAAGCTCTGGAAACACCATATATTTT. It encodes CASRLSSGNTIYF.

In DNA, the CDR3 is TGTGCCAGCAGCAAGGGGAATCAGCCCCAGCATTTT. Protein product: CASSKGNQPQHF. This chain links TRBV12-3 or TRBV12-4 with TRBJ1-5; D might be TRBD1 (5 bases). Trimming stripped 6 bases from V and 4 bases from J, with 7 bases between. The length of the CDR3 is 12 residues.

The V and J genes are TRBV27 and TRBJ1-2; D is unclear. This CDR3 spans 15 amino acids. Germline values: CDR1 MNHEY, CDR2 SMNVEV (reference sequence). The V gene lost 4 bases and the J gene lost 1 base, with 13 bases spanning the gap. CDR3 amino acids: CASSSSADGNYGYTF. The CDR3 region has the DNA TGTGCCAGCAGTTCTTCCGCGGACGGTAACTATGGCTACACCTTC.

The V gene is TRBV12-5, the J gene TRBJ1-1; D unclear. V gave up 5 bases and J gave up 1 base, with 11 bases separating them. The germline gives CDR1 LGHNT, CDR2 FRNRAP. This CDR3 contains 14 residues. The CDR3 DNA is TGTGCTAGTGGTCCCGTGGTGGGGAACACTGAAGCTTTCTTT. Encoded protein: CASGPVVGNTEAFF.

This chain joins TRBV6-5 and TRBJ1-3; a weak D match, TRBD1 (6 bases). The CDR3 is 16 amino acids. Germline V gives CDR1 MNHEY, CDR2 SVGAGI. Trimming removed 0 bases at V and 1 base at J, with 10 bases between. The CDR3 region is CASSYSGAGSGNTIYF. CDR3 nucleotide sequence: TGTGCCAGCAGTTACTCGGGGGCAGGGTCTGGAAACACCATATATTTT.

This chain connects TRBV2 to TRBJ2-3; D uncertain. The V end was cut by 8 bases, the J end by 4 bases, with 16 bases between. Germline values: CDR1 SNHLY, CDR2 FYNNEI. The CDR3 length is 14 residues. The CDR3 sequence is CASRASEGPDTQYF. The CDR3 coding sequence is TGTGCCAGCCGGGCCTCAGAAGGACCAGATACGCAGTATTTT. The variable domain in full, with the rest retrieved from reference TRBV2 and TRBJ2-3, is EPEVTQTPSHQVTQMGQEVILRCVPISNHLYFYWYRQILGQKVEFLVSFYNNEISEKSEIFDDQFSVERPDGSNFTLKIRSTKLEDSAMYFCASRASEGPDTQYFGPGTRLTVL.

This rearrangement joins TRBV6-5 to TRBJ1-2, with a possible D match to TRBD1 (6 bases). Germline assignment: CDR1 MNHEY and CDR2 SVGAGI. The CDR3 sequence is 14 residues long. The V gene lost 5 bases and the J gene lost 7 bases, with 17 bases spanning the gap. In nucleotides, the CDR3 is TGTGCCAGCAGTACAGGAAACAGGGCGGGTGGCTACACCTTC. Translating it yields CASSTGNRAGGYTF.

The J gene is TRBJ2-3, the V gene TRBV24-1; the match to TRBD1 covers 7 bases. The V segment lost 0 bases and the J segment 7 bases; nucleotides outside the gene matches: 9. The CDR3 covers 16 residues. CDR1 is KGHDR, CDR2 SFDVKD, per germline. The CDR3 DNA is TGTGCCACCAGTGATTTGGGTGAGAGGGGGCAAAATACGCAGTATTTT. Translated: CATSDLGERGQNTQYF.

The chain recombines TRBV7-9 with TRBJ1-1; TRBD1 agrees at 9 bases. Germline assignment: CDR1 SEHNR and CDR2 FQNEAQ (reference sequence). The CDR3 has 16 amino acids. Trimming at V came to 11 bases and at J to 0 bases, leaving 13 bases not matched to a gene. The CDR3 is CALTRGTGYMNTEAFF. For the CDR3, the DNA is TGTGCCCTCACCCGGGGGACAGGGTATATGAACACTGAAGCTTTCTTT.

V usage is TRBV10-3 and J usage is TRBJ1-1; weak D call: TRBD1 (6 bases). V was pared by 2 bases and J by 1 base, with 8 bases between. Germline CDR1 reads ENHRY; CDR2 reads SYGVKD. The CDR3 is made up of 14 amino acids. The CDR3 loop reads CAISERGSNTEAFF. The CDR3, as DNA: TGTGCCATCAGTGAGAGGGGGTCGAACACTGAAGCTTTCTTT.

The chain employs TRBV6-4 and TRBJ1-5, with 8 positions matching TRBD1. The CDR3 contains 15 residues. Unmatched junction bases numbered 6, after V lost 6 bases and J lost 2 bases. Germline V gene data show CDR1 as MRHNA and CDR2 as SNTAGT. CDR3: CASSKTGEGNQPQHF. In DNA, the CDR3 is TGTGCCAGCAGCAAGACAGGGGAGGGCAATCAGCCCCAGCATTTT.

The chain combines TRBV5-6 with TRBJ1-6; D uncertain. The V gene's germline CDR1 is SGHDT and CDR2 YYEEEE. The V gene lost 0 bases and the J gene lost 13 bases, with 20 bases spanning the gap. This CDR3 spans 16 amino acids. The CDR3 sequence is CASSLAVGTRNRPLHF. The CDR3 DNA reads TGTGCCAGCAGCTTGGCAGTCGGCACGCGAAATAGGCCCCTCCACTTT.

Details on this clone: Germline and junction disagree at one end, which may indicate a read error. The V gene is TRBV12-3 or TRBV12-4, the J gene TRBJ2-7, with TRBD1 identical over 9 bases. The CDR3 spans 11 residues. CDR3 in DNA: TGCACCGTCGAGGACAGGGGCGAGCAGTACTTC. It specifies CTVEDRGEQYF.

This rearrangement joins TRBV15 to TRBJ2-7; no definite D call. Germline-derived CDR1 and CDR2 are LNHNV and YYDKDF (reference sequence). The CDR3 extends over 12 amino acids. V dropped 1 base and J dropped 7 bases, with 8 bases sitting between them. This chain's CDR3 is CATSRGSHEQYF. The CDR3 DNA reads as TGTGCCACCAGCAGAGGGAGTCATGAGCAGTACTTC.

This clone was detected only once. Other DNA sequences within the sample encode an identical CDR3. This rearrangement joins TRBV9 to TRBJ1-6, with a weak D call TRBD1 (5 bases). Germline CDR1 SGDLS, CDR2 YYNGEE. The V end was cut by 2 bases, the J end by 7 bases, with 7 bases between. The length of the CDR3 is 13 residues. The CDR3 DNA is TGTGCCAGCAGCGTCGAGGGGAATTCACCCCTCCACTTT. It specifies CASSVEGNSPLHF. Together with reference TRBV9 and TRBJ1-6, the CDR3 gives the full variable domain: DSGVTQTPKHLITATGQRVTLRCSPRSGDLSVYWYQQSLDQGLQFLIQYYNGEERAKGNILERFSAQQFPDLHSELNLSSLELGDSALYFCASSVEGNSPLHFGNGTRLTVT.

The V and J genes are TRBV7-9 and TRBJ1-4, with TRBD1 as a possible D gene (5 bases). Germline V gives CDR1 SEHNR, CDR2 FQNEAQ (reference sequence). This CDR3 comprises 15 residues. V shed 1 base and J shed 11 bases, with 17 bases lying between them. The CDR3 sequence is CASSLDRPGYRKLFF. The CDR3 DNA sequence: TGTGCCAGCAGCTTAGATCGGCCAGGGTATCGGAAACTGTTTTTT. The entire variable domain, with the rest obtained from reference TRBV7-9 and TRBJ1-4, is as follows: DTGVSQNPRHKITKRGQNVTFRCDPISEHNRLYWYRQTLGQGPEFLTYFQNEAQLEKSRLLSDRFSAERPKGSFSTLEIQRTEQGDSAMYLCASSLDRPGYRKLFFGSGTQLSVL.

The V gene is TRBV5-4, the J gene TRBJ1-4; 11 bases agree with TRBD1. CDR3 size: 16 residues. CDR1 is SGHNT and CDR2 is YYREEE in the germline V gene (reference sequence). Losses at the gene ends were 4 bases for V and 1 base for J; bases not matched to a gene: 3. The CDR3 protein is CASSMDRGQTNEKLFF. The CDR3 DNA is TGTGCCAGCAGCATGGACAGGGGGCAAACTAATGAAAAACTGTTTTTT. Drawing the rest from reference TRBV5-4 and TRBJ1-4, the complete variable domain is ETGVTQSPTHLIKTRGQQVTLRCSSQSGHNTVSWYQQALGQGPQFIFQYYREEENGRGNFPPRFSGLQFPNYSSELNVNALELDDSALYLCASSMDRGQTNEKLFFGSGTQLSVL.

CDR3 residues: CASAKGARYEQYF. The CDR3 DNA reads TGTGCCAGCGCGAAGGGGGCGCGGTACGAGCAGTACTTC. The V and J genes are TRBV13 and TRBJ2-7; 7 nucleotides align to TRBD1. V gave up 8 bases and J gave up 4 bases; unmatched junction bases: 8. Per germline, CDR1 PRHDT and CDR2 FYEKMQ (reference sequence). The CDR3 consists of 13 residues.

V gene TRBV7-2 combines with J gene TRBJ1-4; D is ambiguous. Trimming removed 1 base at V and 5 bases at J, with 8 bases between. CDR1 and CDR2 from the germline V gene are SGHTA and FQGNSA. This CDR3 is built from 14 residues. CDR3 amino acids: CASSLGPKNEKLFF. CDR3 in DNA: TGTGCCAGCAGCTTAGGGCCGAAAAATGAAAAACTGTTTTTT.

The rearrangement joins TRBV27 to TRBJ1-2; weak D call: TRBD1 (6 bases). The CDR3 spans 12 residues. V lost 6 bases and J lost 6, with 11 bases in between. Germline CDR1 is MNHEY and CDR2 is SMNVEV (reference sequence). CDR3 sequence reads: CASRNRQDGYTF. The CDR3, as DNA: TGTGCCAGCAGGAATAGACAGGATGGCTACACCTTC.

The rearrangement links TRBV11-2 to TRBJ2-3; no clear D gene. Germline V gives CDR1 SGHAT, CDR2 FQNNGV. Trimming shortened V by 1 base and J by 4 bases, and 12 bases separated the two germline ends. This CDR3 contains 15 residues. The CDR3 nucleotides are TGTGCCAGCAGCTTAGTCGCAGGCAATTCAGATACGCAGTATTTT. It encodes CASSLVAGNSDTQYF. The full variable domain, in which reference TRBV11-2 and TRBJ2-3 provide the parts outside the CDR3, is EAGVAQSPRYKIIEKRQSVAFWCNPISGHATLYWYQQILGQGPKLLIQFQNNGVVDDSQLPKDRFSAERLKGVDSTLKIQPAKLEDSAVYLCASSLVAGNSDTQYFGPGTRLTVL.

This clone came up a few times. The rearrangement links TRBV19 to TRBJ1-5; TRBD1 matches at 8 bases. Germline CDR1 LNHDA, CDR2 SQIVND (reference sequence). V was pared by 9 bases and J by 6 bases, with 13 bases of the junction left unmatched. This CDR3 comprises 15 residues. The CDR3 bases are TGTGCCAGCAGTTATGTGACAGGGGTTGGTCAGCCCCAGCATTTT. This sequence encodes CASSYVTGVGQPQHF.

This sequence joins TRBV7-8 and TRBJ2-3; the match to TRBD1 covers 9 bases. V shed 5 bases, J shed 4 bases, and the junction held 13 bases outside the gene matches. Germline loops: CDR1 SGHVS, CDR2 FQNEAQ. This CDR3 is 17 amino acids long. CDR3 residues: CASSTLPTGGASDTQYF. Written as DNA, the CDR3 is TGTGCCAGCAGCACTCTACCTACAGGGGGCGCATCAGATACGCAGTATTTT.